This TCR beta chain is from a study of shared clonotypes between healthy human individuals. Study-wide findings and caveats: Between a handful of donors, naive CD4 clonotypes were shared at a level of around 5.2%.

Those who donated, Caucasian adults without exception, all lived in Nashville, Tennessee. The test was conducted at deep level. On sorted subsets, replicate PCRs used about 180 ng DNA, or 25,000 to 35,000 T cell genomes. The method was immunoSEQ multiplex PCR; TCRdb's version includes in-frame clones alone and lacks a portion of them. The sample has about 1,500,000 clones; approximately 97% are singletons. CDR3 length: 14 residues. V lost 6 bases, J lost 5 bases, and 17 bases lay in between. The germline V gene has CDR1 SGHAT and CDR2 FQNNGV. The table lists this clone with a count of one. Its matching antigen is unknown.

V gene TRBV11-2 combines with J gene TRBJ2-7; D may be TRBD1 or TRBD2 (5 bases each). This clonotype was obtained from a man younger than 45 in good health. What was sequenced was naive CD4+ T cells sorted from blood. Subset of the sample: CD45RA+ positively selected. DNA for the CDR3: TGTGCCAGCAGTTTCCGAGGGACGTTCGACGAGCAGTACTTC. Translating gives CASSFRGTFDEQYF.